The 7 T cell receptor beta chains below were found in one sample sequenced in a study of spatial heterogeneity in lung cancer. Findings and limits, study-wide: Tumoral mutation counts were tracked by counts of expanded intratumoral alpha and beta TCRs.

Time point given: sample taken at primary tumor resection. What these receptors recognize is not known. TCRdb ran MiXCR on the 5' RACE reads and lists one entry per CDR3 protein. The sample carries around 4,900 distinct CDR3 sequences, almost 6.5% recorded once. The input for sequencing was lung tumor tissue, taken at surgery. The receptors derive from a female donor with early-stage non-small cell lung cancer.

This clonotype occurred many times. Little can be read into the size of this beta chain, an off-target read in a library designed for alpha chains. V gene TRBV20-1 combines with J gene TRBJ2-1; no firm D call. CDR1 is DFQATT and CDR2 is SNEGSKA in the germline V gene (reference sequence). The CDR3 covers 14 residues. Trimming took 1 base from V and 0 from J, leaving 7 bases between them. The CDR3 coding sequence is TGCAGTGCTAGAGTGCCCCCCTCCTACAATGAGCAGTTCTTC. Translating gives CSARVPPSYNEQFF.

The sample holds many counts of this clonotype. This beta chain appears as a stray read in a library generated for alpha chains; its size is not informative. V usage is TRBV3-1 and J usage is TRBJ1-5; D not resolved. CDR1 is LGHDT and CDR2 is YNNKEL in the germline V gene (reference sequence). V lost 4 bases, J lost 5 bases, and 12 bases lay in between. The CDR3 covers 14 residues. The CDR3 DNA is TGTGCCAGCAGCCCCCAGGACGGGGATCAGCCCCAGCATTTT. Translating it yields CASSPQDGDQPQHF.

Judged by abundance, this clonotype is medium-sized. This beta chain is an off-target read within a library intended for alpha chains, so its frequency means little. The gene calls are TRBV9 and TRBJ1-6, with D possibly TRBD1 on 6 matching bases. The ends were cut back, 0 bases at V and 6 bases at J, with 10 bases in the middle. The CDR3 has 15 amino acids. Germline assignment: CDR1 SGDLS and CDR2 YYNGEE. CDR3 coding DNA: TGTGCCAGCAGCGTAGAAGGCAGGGGTAATTCACCCCTCCACTTT. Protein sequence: CASSVEGRGNSPLHF.

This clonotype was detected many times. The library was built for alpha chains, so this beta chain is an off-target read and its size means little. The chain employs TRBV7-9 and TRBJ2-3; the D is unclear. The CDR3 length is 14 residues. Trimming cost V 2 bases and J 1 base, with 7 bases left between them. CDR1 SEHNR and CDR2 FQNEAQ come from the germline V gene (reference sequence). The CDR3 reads CASSLLRGTDTQYF. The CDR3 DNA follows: TGTGCCAGCAGCTTATTACGAGGCACAGATACGCAGTATTTT.

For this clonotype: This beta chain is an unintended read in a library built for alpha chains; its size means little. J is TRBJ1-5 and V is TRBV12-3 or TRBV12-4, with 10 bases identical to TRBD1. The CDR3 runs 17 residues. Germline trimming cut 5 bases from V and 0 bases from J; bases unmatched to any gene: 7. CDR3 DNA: TGTGCCAGCAGTACCGGGACAGGGGTTTATAGCAATCAGCCCCAGCATTTT. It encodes CASSTGTGVYSNQPQHF.

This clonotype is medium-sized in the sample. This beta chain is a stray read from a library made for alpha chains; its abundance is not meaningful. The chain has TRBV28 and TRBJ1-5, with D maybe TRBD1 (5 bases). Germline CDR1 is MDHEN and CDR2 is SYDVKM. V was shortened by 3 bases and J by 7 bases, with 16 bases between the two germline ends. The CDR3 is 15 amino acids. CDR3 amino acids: CASSLILSGSQPQHF. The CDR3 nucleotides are TGTGCCAGCAGTTTGATCTTGTCAGGGAGCCAGCCCCAGCATTTT.

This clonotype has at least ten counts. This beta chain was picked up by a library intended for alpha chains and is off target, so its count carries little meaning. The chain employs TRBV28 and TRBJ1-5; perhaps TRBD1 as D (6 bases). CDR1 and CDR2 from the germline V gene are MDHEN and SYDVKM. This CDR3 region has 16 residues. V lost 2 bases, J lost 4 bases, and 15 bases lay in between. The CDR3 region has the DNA TGTGCCAGCAGTTTACCCACAGGGACACCAAATCAGCCCCAGCATTTT. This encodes CASSLPTGTPNQPQHF.